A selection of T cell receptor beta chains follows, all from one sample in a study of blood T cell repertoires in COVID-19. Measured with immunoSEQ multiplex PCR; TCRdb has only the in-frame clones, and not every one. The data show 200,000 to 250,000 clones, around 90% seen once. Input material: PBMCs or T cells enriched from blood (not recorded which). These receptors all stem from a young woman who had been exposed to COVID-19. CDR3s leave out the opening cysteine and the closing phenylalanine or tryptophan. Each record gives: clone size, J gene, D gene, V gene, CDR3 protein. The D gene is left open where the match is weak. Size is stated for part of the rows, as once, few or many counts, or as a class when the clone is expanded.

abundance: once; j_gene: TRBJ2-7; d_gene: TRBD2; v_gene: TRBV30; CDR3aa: AWNSGMAAYEQY
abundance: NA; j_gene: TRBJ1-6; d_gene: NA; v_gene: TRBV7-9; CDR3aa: ASNRDNSPLH
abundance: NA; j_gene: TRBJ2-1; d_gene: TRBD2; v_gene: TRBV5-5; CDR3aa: ASSFSGLAGPGTNEQF
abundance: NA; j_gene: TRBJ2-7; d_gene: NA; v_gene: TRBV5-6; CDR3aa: ASSLAGLPYEQY
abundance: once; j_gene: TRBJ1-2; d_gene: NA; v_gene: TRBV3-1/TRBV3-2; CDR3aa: ASSQDLYSHGYT
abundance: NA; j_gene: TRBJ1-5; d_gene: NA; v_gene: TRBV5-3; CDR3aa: ARSPHRSPNQPQH
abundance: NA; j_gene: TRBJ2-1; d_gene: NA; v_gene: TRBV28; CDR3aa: ASSFMLASGVKGSYNEQF
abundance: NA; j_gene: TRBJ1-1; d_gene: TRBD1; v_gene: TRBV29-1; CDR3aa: SVSDRGGTEAF
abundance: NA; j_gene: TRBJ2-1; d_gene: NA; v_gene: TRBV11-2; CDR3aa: ASSSSGRISYNEQF
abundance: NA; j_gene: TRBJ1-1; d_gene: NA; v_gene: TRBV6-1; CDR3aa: ASSEVQGYTEAF
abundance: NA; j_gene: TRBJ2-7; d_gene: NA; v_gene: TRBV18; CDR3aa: ASSLTQDPYEQY
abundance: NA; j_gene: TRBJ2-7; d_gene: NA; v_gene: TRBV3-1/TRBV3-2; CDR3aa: ASSQDPGVSYEQY
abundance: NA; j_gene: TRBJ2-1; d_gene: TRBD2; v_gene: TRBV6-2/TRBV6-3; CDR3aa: ASSRGIAGVSRNEQF
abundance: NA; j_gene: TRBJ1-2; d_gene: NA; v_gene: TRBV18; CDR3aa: ASSQGRELSYT
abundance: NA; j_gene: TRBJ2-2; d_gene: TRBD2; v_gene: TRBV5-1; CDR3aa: ASSSTGLASENTGELF
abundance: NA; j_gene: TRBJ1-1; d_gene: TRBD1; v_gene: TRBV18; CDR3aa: ASSPVLTGDTEAF